This T cell receptor beta chain is from a study of T-cell reconstitution after alpha-beta-depleted transplantation in children. Unique molecular identifiers were incorporated into the prepared TCRbeta library. From the PCR reads, TCRdb called clonotypes with MiXCR, one entry per CDR3 protein. Seen here are 640,000 or so distinct CDR3 sequences, 15% to 20% observed once, and the top ten hold 0.8% to 1.1%. The source is a human donor who donated a stem cell graft to a child with acute myeloid leukemia. Source: PBMCs from the stem cell graft donor, taken from the stem cell graft.

The CDR3, as DNA: TGCGCCAGCAGTCCTCAAGGGGACAGGATCTACGAGCAGTACGTC. It translates to CASSPQGDRIYEQYV. V usage is TRBV23-1 and J usage is TRBJ2-7, with 8 bases that match TRBD1. Being an ORF, TRBV23-1 has a function that is uncertain. V dropped 4 bases and J dropped 3; count of bases not matched to a gene: 8. CDR3 size: 15 residues.